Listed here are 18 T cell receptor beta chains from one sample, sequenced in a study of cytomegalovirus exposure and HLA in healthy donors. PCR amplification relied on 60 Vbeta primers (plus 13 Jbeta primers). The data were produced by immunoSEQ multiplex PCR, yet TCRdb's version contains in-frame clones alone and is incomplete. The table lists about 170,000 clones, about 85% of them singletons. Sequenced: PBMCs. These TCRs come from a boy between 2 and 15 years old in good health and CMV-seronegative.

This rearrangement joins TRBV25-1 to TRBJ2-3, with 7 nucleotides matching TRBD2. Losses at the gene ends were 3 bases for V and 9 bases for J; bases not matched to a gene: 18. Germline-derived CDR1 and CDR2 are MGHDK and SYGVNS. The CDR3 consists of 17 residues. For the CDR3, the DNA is TGTGCCAGCAGTGAGCCCGCCTCAAGGGAGGGCCCGTGGACGCAGTATTTT. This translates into CASSEPASREGPWTQYF.

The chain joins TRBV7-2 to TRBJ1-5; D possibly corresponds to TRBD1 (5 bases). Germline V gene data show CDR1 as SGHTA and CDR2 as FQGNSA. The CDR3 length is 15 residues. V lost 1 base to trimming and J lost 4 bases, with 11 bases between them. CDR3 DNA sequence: TGTGCCAGCAGCTTAGATGGCAGGGTAAATCAGCCCCAGCATTTT. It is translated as CASSLDGRVNQPQHF.

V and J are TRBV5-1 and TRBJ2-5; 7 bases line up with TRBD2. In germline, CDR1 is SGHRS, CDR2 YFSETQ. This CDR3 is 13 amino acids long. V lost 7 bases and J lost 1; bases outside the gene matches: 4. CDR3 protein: CASRRGFQETQYF. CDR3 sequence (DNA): TGCGCCAGCCGGCGGGGGTTCCAAGAGACCCAGTACTTC.

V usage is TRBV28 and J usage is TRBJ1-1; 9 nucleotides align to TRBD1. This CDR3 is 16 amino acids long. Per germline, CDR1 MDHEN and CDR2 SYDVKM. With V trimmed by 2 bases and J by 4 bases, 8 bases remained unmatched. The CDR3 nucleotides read TGTGCCAGCAGTTTAAAGGGACAGGGAGGAATCACTGAAGCTTTCTTT. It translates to CASSLKGQGGITEAFF. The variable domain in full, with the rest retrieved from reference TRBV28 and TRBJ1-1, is DVKVTQSSRYLVKRTGEKVFLECVQDMDHENMFWYRQDPGLGLRLIYFSYDVKMKEKGDIPEGYSVSREKKERFSLILESASTNQTSMYLCASSLKGQGGITEAFFGQGTRLTVV.

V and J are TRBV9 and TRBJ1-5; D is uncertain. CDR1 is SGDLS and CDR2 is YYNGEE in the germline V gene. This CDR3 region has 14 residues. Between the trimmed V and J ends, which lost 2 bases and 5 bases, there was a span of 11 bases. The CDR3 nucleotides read TGTGCCAGCAGCGTTGGGAGCCTACATCAGCCCCAGCATTTT. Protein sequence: CASSVGSLHQPQHF.

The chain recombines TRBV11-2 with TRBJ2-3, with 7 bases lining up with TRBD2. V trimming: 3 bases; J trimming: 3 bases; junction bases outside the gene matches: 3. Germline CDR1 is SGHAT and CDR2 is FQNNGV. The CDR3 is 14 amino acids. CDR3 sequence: CASSFSGATDTQYF. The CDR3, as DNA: TGTGCCAGCAGCTTCAGCGGGGCGACAGATACGCAGTATTTT.

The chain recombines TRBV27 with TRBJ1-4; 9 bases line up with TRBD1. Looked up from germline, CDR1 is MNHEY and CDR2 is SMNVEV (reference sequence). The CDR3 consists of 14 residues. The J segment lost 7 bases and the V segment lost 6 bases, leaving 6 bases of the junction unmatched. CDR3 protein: CASRGQGVFEKLFF. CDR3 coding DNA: TGTGCCAGCAGGGGACAGGGTGTCTTTGAAAAACTGTTTTTT.

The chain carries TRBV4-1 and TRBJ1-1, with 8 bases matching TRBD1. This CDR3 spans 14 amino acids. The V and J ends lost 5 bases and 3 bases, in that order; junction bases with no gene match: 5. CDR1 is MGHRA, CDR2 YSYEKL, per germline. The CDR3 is CASSFDRGYTEAFF. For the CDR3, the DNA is TGCGCCAGCAGCTTCGACAGGGGTTACACTGAAGCTTTCTTT.

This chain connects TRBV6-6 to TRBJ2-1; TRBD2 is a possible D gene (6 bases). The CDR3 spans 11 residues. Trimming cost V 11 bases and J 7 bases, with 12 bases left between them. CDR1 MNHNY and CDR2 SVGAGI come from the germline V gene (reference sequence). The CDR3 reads CACGTVNEQFF. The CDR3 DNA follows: TGTGCCTGCGGGACGGTTAATGAGCAGTTCTTC.

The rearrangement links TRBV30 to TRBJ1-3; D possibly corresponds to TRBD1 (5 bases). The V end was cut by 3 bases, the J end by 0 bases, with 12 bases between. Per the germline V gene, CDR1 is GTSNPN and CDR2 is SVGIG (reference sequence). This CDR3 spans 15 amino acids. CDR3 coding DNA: TGTGCCTGGAGCGTACAGGCAATCTCTGGAAACACCATATATTTT. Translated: CAWSVQAISGNTIYF.

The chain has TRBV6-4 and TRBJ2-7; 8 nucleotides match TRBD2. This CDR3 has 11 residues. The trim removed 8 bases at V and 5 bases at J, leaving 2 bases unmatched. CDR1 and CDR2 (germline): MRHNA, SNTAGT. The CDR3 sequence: CASREGDEQYF. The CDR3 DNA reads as TGTGCCAGCCGGGAGGGGGACGAGCAGTACTTC.

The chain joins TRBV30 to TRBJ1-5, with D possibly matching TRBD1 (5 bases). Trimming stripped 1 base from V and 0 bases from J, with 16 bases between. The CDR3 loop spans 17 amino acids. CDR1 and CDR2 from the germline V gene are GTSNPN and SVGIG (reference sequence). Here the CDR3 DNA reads TGTGCCTGGAGTGGGACACTCAGGCCGGATAGCAATCAGCCCCAGCATTTT. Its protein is CAWSGTLRPDSNQPQHF.

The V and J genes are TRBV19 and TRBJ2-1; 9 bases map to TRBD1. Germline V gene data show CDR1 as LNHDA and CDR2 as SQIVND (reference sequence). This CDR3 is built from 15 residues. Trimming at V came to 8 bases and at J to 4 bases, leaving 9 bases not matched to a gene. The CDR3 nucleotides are TGTGCCAGTCAGTCGGGGACAGGGAATTACAATGAGCAGTTCTTC. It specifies CASQSGTGNYNEQFF.

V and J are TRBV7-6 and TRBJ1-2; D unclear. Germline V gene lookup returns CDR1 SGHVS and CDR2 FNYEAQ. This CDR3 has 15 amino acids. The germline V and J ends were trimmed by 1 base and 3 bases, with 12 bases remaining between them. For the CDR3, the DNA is TGTGCCAGCAGCTTAGGAGAAACAGCCCACTATGGCTACACCTTC. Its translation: CASSLGETAHYGYTF.

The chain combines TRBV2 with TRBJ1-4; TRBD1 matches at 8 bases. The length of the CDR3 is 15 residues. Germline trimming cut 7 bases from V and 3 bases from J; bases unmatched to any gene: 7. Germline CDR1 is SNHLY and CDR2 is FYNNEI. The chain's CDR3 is CASISTTGANEKLFF. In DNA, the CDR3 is TGTGCCAGCATCTCAACGACAGGGGCTAATGAAAAACTGTTTTTT.

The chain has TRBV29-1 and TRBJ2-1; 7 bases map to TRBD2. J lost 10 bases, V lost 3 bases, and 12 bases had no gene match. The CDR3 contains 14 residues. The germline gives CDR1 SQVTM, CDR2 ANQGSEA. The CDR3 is CSVETGGLVGEQFF. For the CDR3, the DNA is TGCAGCGTTGAGACGGGAGGCCTCGTCGGAGAGCAGTTCTTC.

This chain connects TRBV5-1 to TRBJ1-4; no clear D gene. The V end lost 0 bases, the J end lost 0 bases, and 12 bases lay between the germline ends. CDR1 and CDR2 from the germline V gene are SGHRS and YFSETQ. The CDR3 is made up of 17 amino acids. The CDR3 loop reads CASSLDGYSATNEKLFF. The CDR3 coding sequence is TGCGCCAGCAGCTTGGACGGATATAGCGCAACTAATGAAAAACTGTTTTTT.

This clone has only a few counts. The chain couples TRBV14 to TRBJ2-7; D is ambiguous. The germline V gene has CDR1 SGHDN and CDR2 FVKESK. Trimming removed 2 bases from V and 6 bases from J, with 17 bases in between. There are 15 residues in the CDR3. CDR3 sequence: CASSQLSSLVSEQYF. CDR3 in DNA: TGTGCCAGCAGCCAACTTAGCAGCCTCGTCTCCGAGCAGTACTTC.